Sequencing of this TCR beta chain was carried out in a study of response to subunit inactivated influenza vaccine. The length of the CDR3 is 14 residues. Germline assignment: CDR1 SGHTA and CDR2 FQGNSA. J was trimmed by 10 bases and V by 7 bases; bases with no gene match: 10. The table lists this clonotype with a few counts. The antigen is unknown. Study-level points and caveats: The authors proposed limited new T cell recruitment per seasonal influenza vaccination.

TCRdb itself ran the RT-PCR reads through MiXCR, one entry per CDR3 protein. The profile covers hundreds of thousands of distinct CDR3 sequences, with approximately 15% appearing a single time and less than 9% taken by the ten largest. The receptor was derived from a man aged 50-59 years who received an inactivated influenza vaccine. The sequenced sample was PBMCs from blood, obtained about 14 days before vaccination. The chain uses TRBV7-2 and TRBJ2-3, with 11 positions matching TRBD2. The CDR3 reads CASTATSGKMSQYF. CDR3 DNA: TGTGCCAGCACTGCGACTAGCGGGAAAATGTCGCAGTATTTT.